A selection of T cell receptor beta chains follows, all from one sample in a study of shared clonotypes between healthy human individuals. Generated by immunoSEQ multiplex PCR, the TCRdb table keeps only in-frame clones and is missing some. The sample contains some 380,000 clones, 90% to 98% of which appear only once. Sequencing was carried out using memory CD8+ T cells sorted from blood. The source of these receptors is a man younger than 40 in good health. The CDR3 runs from the conserved cysteine through the conserved F or W. Fields, in order: V gene, clone size, J gene, CDR3 length, D gene, CDR3 protein, CDR3 DNA. The D gene is left open where the match is weak. Not every row has a clone size; where given, it reads once, few, many or a size class.

TRBV10-3	-	TRBJ1-1	13	-	CAISTGKGAEAFF	TGTGCCATCTCAACAGGGAAGGGCGCTGAAGCTTTCTTT
TRBV4-1	-	TRBJ1-4	17	TRBD1	CASSQDRVRDRGEKLFF	TGCGCCAGCAGCCAAGACAGGGTTCGGGACAGGGGTGAAAAACTGTTTTTT
TRBV7-3	-	TRBJ2-7	15	TRBD1	CASSLAGGAPYEQYF	TGTGCCAGCAGCTTAGCAGGGGGCGCCCCCTACGAGCAGTACTTC
TRBV18	-	TRBJ2-3	20	TRBD2	CASSPQEGLAGEEIADTQYF	TGTGCCAGCTCACCACAGGAGGGGCTAGCGGGAGAGGAGATCGCAGATACGCAGTATTTT
TRBV2	-	TRBJ2-7	14	-	CASSQQGSSYEQYF	TGTGCCAGCAGTCAACAGGGAAGTAGCTACGAGCAGTACTTC
TRBV5-1	-	TRBJ2-1	14	-	CATKAGATYNEQFF	TGCGCCACCAAAGCGGGTGCCACCTACAATGAGCAGTTCTTC
TRBV27	-	TRBJ2-3	15	TRBD2	CASSLRGARADTQYF	TGTGCCAGCAGTTTGCGGGGGGCGAGAGCAGATACGCAGTATTTT
TRBV6-5	once	TRBJ2-5	14	TRBD2	CASRGLAAQETQYF	TGTGCCAGCAGGGGACTAGCGGCCCAAGAGACCCAGTACTTC
TRBV10-2	once	TRBJ1-5	14	-	CASSFASIGQPQHF	TGCGCCAGCAGTTTCGCTTCTATTGGGCAGCCCCAGCATTTT
TRBV28	-	TRBJ1-5	13	-	CASSLNGNQPQHF	TGTGCCAGCAGTTTGAACGGCAATCAGCCCCAGCATTTT
TRBV7-8	-	TRBJ2-2	14	-	CASSSDRYTGELFF	TGTGCCAGCAGCTCGGACAGATACACCGGGGAGCTGTTTTTT
TRBV5-1	-	TRBJ2-7	13	-	CASSLWGAYEQYF	TGCGCCAGCAGCCTTTGGGGTGCCTACGAGCAGTACTTC
TRBV30	-	TRBJ2-4	15	TRBD2	CAWTAERDSKNIQYF	TGTGCCTGGACGGCGGAGCGGGACTCCAAAAACATTCAGTACTTC
TRBV7-9	-	TRBJ1-4	16	-	CASSTTIQEDNEKLFF	TGTGCCAGCAGCACAACCATACAGGAGGACAATGAAAAACTGTTTTTT
TRBV4-2	-	TRBJ2-5	15	-	CASSPLWDTQETQYF	TGTGCCAGCAGCCCCCTGTGGGACACCCAAGAGACCCAGTACTTC
TRBV29-1	-	TRBJ2-3	14	TRBD2	CSVQGLAGGYTQYF	TGCAGCGTCCAGGGACTAGCGGGAGGGTATACGCAGTATTTT
TRBV27	few	TRBJ1-2	14	-	CASSLGFPPYGYSF	TGTGCCAGCAGCTTGGGATTTCCCCCCTATGGCTACAGCTTC
TRBV15	-	TRBJ2-7	14	TRBD2	CATSRETSGSEQYF	TGTGCCACCAGCAGGGAGACTAGCGGGAGCGAGCAGTACTTC
TRBV30	-	TRBJ2-7	12	-	CAWSERDFEQYF	TGTGCCTGGAGTGAAAGGGATTTCGAGCAGTACTTC
TRBV6-6	-	TRBJ1-1	14	TRBD1	CASSPPQGGTEAFF	TGTGCCAGCAGTCCCCCGCAGGGGGGCACTGAAGCTTTCTTT
TRBV7-6	-	TRBJ2-7	14	-	CASSLGDSSYEQYF	TGTGCCAGCAGCTTAGGCGACAGCTCCTACGAGCAGTACTTC
TRBV13	-	TRBJ1-6	16	TRBD1	CASSSTDREYNSPLHF	TGTGCCAGCAGCTCTACGGACAGGGAATATAATTCACCCCTCCACTTT
TRBV6-5	-	TRBJ1-4	15	-	CASSRAGPRSEKLFF	-
TRBV19	-	TRBJ1-2	11	-	CASGPTGGYTF	TGTGCCAGTGGTCCGACTGGGGGCTACACCTTC
TRBV30	-	TRBJ2-5	11	-	CAWSGIETQYF	TGTGCCTGGAGTGGCATAGAGACCCAGTACTTC
TRBV6-1	-	TRBJ2-7	14	-	CASNGGDRSYEQYF	TGTGCCAGCAACGGGGGGGACAGGTCCTACGAGCAGTACTTC
TRBV5-8	-	TRBJ2-5	15	-	CASSLGLALQETQYF	TGTGCCAGCAGCTTGGGTCTAGCTCTTCAAGAGACCCAGTACTTC